This T cell receptor beta chain was captured by sequencing in a study of cytotoxic CD8 clonotypes in ibrutinib-treated CLL. On this clone: What it binds is unknown.

Regarding the study as a whole: Sample timing was unmatched between remission and later-progressing patients; lymph nodes unstudied.

The protocol was immunoSEQ multiplex PCR, while the TCRdb copy is restricted to in-frame clones and leaves out a portion. The table has some 130,000 clones, approximately 90% seen once; the top ten hold 10% to 12%. V was shortened by 0 bases and J by 0 bases, with 7 bases between the two germline ends. The CDR3 covers 15 residues. The germline V gene encodes CDR1 SGDLS and CDR2 YYNGEE. The V and J genes are TRBV9 and TRBJ1-3, with TRBD1 as a possible D gene (5 bases). The clonotype was recovered from a human donor with chronic lymphocytic leukemia. The source material was PBMCs, sampled after 12 months of ibrutinib treatment. The CDR3 region is CASSVAGSSGNTIYF. The DNA for the CDR3 is TGTGCCAGCAGCGTAGCAGGGAGCTCTGGAAACACCATATATTTT.